These T cell receptor beta chains were read from a single sample in a study of T cells in Graves' hyperthyroidism and ophthalmopathy. Each CDR3 protein is one row after TCRdb ran MiXCR on the multiplex PCR reads. The sample includes approximately 420,000 distinct CDR3 sequences, more than 13% of them seen just once. The sequencing sample was made of blood. Receptor source: a woman in her thirties with Graves' hyperthyroidism. CDR3s include the opening cysteine and the closing phenylalanine or tryptophan. A D gene is named only where the DNA matches it firmly.

CDR3 protein: CASSLGAGLYEQYF
D gene: NA
CDR3 length: 14
V gene: TRBV7-2

CDR3 protein: CASSSPLKREGTDTQYF
D gene: TRBD2
CDR3 length: 17
V gene: TRBV28

CDR3 protein: CASSSGLAGSSYNEQFF
D gene: TRBD2
CDR3 length: 17
V gene: TRBV5-1

CDR3 protein: CATAPGQRTDTQYF
D gene: NA
CDR3 length: 14
V gene: TRBV24-1

CDR3 protein: CASSLVGGWETQYF
D gene: NA
CDR3 length: 14
V gene: TRBV12-3/TRBV12-4

CDR3 protein: CSARSSGETQYF
D gene: NA
CDR3 length: 12
V gene: TRBV29-1

CDR3 protein: CASTGQGWYNEQFF
D gene: TRBD1
CDR3 length: 14
V gene: TRBV2

CDR3 protein: CASKRGQGVANEQYF
D gene: TRBD1
CDR3 length: 15
V gene: TRBV28

CDR3 protein: CSARVGSYGYTF
D gene: NA
CDR3 length: 12
V gene: TRBV20-1

CDR3 protein: CASSLVDGRNFF
D gene: NA
CDR3 length: 12
V gene: TRBV28

CDR3 protein: CASRGRIHEQFF
D gene: TRBD2
CDR3 length: 12
V gene: TRBV13

CDR3 protein: CASSFFRDTDTQYF
D gene: NA
CDR3 length: 14
V gene: TRBV5-5

CDR3 protein: CASSPGRFYGYTF
D gene: NA
CDR3 length: 13
V gene: TRBV28

CDR3 protein: CSASIGRTYNEQFF
D gene: NA
CDR3 length: 14
V gene: TRBV20-1

CDR3 protein: CSARATGGGNSPLHF
D gene: TRBD1
CDR3 length: 15
V gene: TRBV20-1

CDR3 protein: CASSPDGGKQYF
D gene: TRBD2
CDR3 length: 12
V gene: TRBV5-1

CDR3 protein: CASSQAFGGYTEAFF
D gene: NA
CDR3 length: 15
V gene: TRBV14

CDR3 protein: CALGRGTEAFF
D gene: NA
CDR3 length: 11
V gene: TRBV30

CDR3 protein: CASSTTSEGTTQYF
D gene: TRBD2
CDR3 length: 14
V gene: TRBV7-2

CDR3 protein: CASSLYLPVLSRWGEKLFF
D gene: NA
CDR3 length: 19
V gene: TRBV28

CDR3 protein: CASRETGLEQFF
D gene: TRBD1
CDR3 length: 12
V gene: TRBV2

CDR3 protein: CSARLTVGRETQYF
D gene: NA
CDR3 length: 14
V gene: TRBV20-1

CDR3 protein: CASRFRDRDQYTQYF
D gene: TRBD1
CDR3 length: 15
V gene: TRBV28

CDR3 protein: CASTRAGNKGRETQYF
D gene: NA
CDR3 length: 16
V gene: TRBV28

CDR3 protein: CASRMRLAGAGEQYF
D gene: TRBD2
CDR3 length: 15
V gene: TRBV6-1

CDR3 protein: CASSLLGMDQPQHF
D gene: NA
CDR3 length: 14
V gene: TRBV12-3/TRBV12-4

CDR3 protein: CASSLGSSPLHF
D gene: NA
CDR3 length: 12
V gene: TRBV7-2

CDR3 protein: CASSEAGRGWPNPNYGYTF
D gene: NA
CDR3 length: 19
V gene: TRBV2

CDR3 protein: CASSGGTGTNYGYTF
D gene: TRBD1
CDR3 length: 15
V gene: TRBV9

CDR3 protein: CATSDNGQGRDTQYF
D gene: TRBD1
CDR3 length: 15
V gene: TRBV24-1